A selection of T cell receptor beta chains follows, all from one sample in a study of vaccination effects on CD4 cells after COVID-19. These TCRs' antigens remain unknown. The protocol was immunoSEQ multiplex PCR, while the TCRdb copy is restricted to in-frame clones and leaves out a portion. The sample lists about 37,000 clones; about four fifths were seen once. Specimen: CD4+ T cells from PBMCs cultured without peptide, collected before COVID-19 vaccination. These receptors all come from a human donor who received a COVID-19 vaccine. The CDR3 runs from the conserved cysteine through the conserved F or W. The order of the fields is J gene, D gene, clone size, V gene, CDR3 protein, CDR3 DNA. D genes are given only for firm matches. Size is stated for part of the rows, as once, few or many counts, or as a class when the clone is expanded.

j_call: TRBJ1-2; d_call: -; clone_size: -; v_call: TRBV28; cdr3_aa: CASSPGPRNYGYTF; cdr3_nt: TGTGCCAGCAGCCCCGGACCGCGCAACTATGGCTACACCTTC
j_call: TRBJ2-1; d_call: TRBD2; clone_size: few; v_call: TRBV5-1; cdr3_aa: CASSFGSSGSDEQFF; cdr3_nt: TGCGCCAGCAGCTTTGGGTCTAGCGGGAGCGATGAGCAGTTCTTC
j_call: TRBJ1-5; d_call: TRBD1; clone_size: -; v_call: TRBV6-5; cdr3_aa: CASRDREGSNQPQHF; cdr3_nt: TGTGCCAGCAGGGACAGGGAGGGCAGCAATCAGCCCCAGCATTTT
j_call: TRBJ1-3; d_call: -; clone_size: once; v_call: TRBV12-3/TRBV12-4; cdr3_aa: CASRPLGGNTIYF; cdr3_nt: TGTGCCAGCAGGCCCCTGGGCGGAAACACCATATATTTT
j_call: TRBJ1-1; d_call: TRBD1; clone_size: -; v_call: TRBV18; cdr3_aa: CASSPTITTGGSLSRPEAFF; cdr3_nt: TGTGCCAGCTCACCTACCATAACTACAGGGGGTTCTTTATCTCGACCTGAAGCTTTCTTT
j_call: TRBJ2-6; d_call: -; clone_size: few; v_call: TRBV4-2; cdr3_aa: CASSQELQGSGANVLTF; cdr3_nt: TGTGCCAGCAGCCAAGAACTACAGGGCTCTGGGGCCAACGTCCTGACTTTC
j_call: TRBJ1-2; d_call: TRBD1; clone_size: -; v_call: TRBV2; cdr3_aa: CALGWTGGNGYTF; cdr3_nt: TGTGCCCTGGGCTGGACAGGGGGCAATGGCTACACCTTC
j_call: TRBJ1-4; d_call: -; clone_size: -; v_call: TRBV6-5; cdr3_aa: CASSYSRRGAGEKLFF; cdr3_nt: TGTGCCAGCAGTTATTCCCGCCGCGGGGCGGGTGAAAAACTGTTTTTT
j_call: TRBJ2-3; d_call: TRBD2; clone_size: once; v_call: TRBV7-2; cdr3_aa: CASSSPSLAGGSTQYF; cdr3_nt: TGTGCCAGCAGCTCGCCTTCTCTAGCGGGGGGGTCTACGCAGTATTTT
j_call: TRBJ2-5; d_call: TRBD2; clone_size: -; v_call: TRBV19; cdr3_aa: CASSPLQSGTSKETQYF; cdr3_nt: TGTGCCAGTAGTCCGCTCCAATCCGGGACTAGCAAAGAGACCCAGTACTTC
j_call: TRBJ2-2; d_call: -; clone_size: -; v_call: TRBV24-1; cdr3_aa: CATRKGNTGELFF; cdr3_nt: TGTGCCACCAGAAAGGGAAACACCGGGGAGCTGTTTTTT
j_call: TRBJ1-5; d_call: -; clone_size: once; v_call: TRBV20-1; cdr3_aa: CSASEAFAGSSGNQPQHF; cdr3_nt: TGCAGTGCTAGTGAGGCGTTTGCGGGTTCATCGGGCAATCAGCCCCAGCATTTT
j_call: TRBJ2-7; d_call: TRBD1; clone_size: -; v_call: TRBV7-9; cdr3_aa: CASSLGQGGSYEQYF; cdr3_nt: TGTGCCAGCAGCTTGGGACAGGGGGGATCCTACGAGCAGTACTTC
j_call: TRBJ1-5; d_call: TRBD1; clone_size: -; v_call: TRBV4-2; cdr3_aa: CASSQDLGTGALGGHF; cdr3_nt: TGTGCCAGCAGCCAAGATCTGGGGACAGGGGCCCTTGGGGGGCATTTT
j_call: TRBJ2-5; d_call: TRBD2; clone_size: -; v_call: TRBV5-1; cdr3_aa: CASSLGAGGIETQYF; cdr3_nt: TGCGCCAGCAGCTTGGGGGCCGGGGGGATAGAGACCCAGTACTTC
j_call: TRBJ1-6; d_call: -; clone_size: once; v_call: TRBV5-6; cdr3_aa: CASSFSRHSPLHF; cdr3_nt: TGTGCCAGCAGCTTTAGTCGACATTCACCCCTCCACTTT
j_call: TRBJ1-2; d_call: -; clone_size: once; v_call: TRBV20-1; cdr3_aa: CSAPEGLTF; cdr3_nt: TGCAGTGCCCCTGAGGGCCTCACCTTC
j_call: TRBJ1-4; d_call: -; clone_size: -; v_call: TRBV27; cdr3_aa: CASSLLGSATNEKLFF; cdr3_nt: TGTGCCAGCAGCCTTTTGGGGTCTGCAACTAATGAAAAACTGTTTTTT
j_call: TRBJ1-5; d_call: -; clone_size: -; v_call: TRBV5-1; cdr3_aa: CASSLDGKERQPQHF; cdr3_nt: TGCGCCAGCAGCTTGGACGGGAAGGAGCGCCAGCCCCAGCATTTT
j_call: TRBJ1-6; d_call: -; clone_size: -; v_call: TRBV28; cdr3_aa: CASRPLSNSPLHF; cdr3_nt: TGTGCCAGCAGGCCCCTAAGTAATTCACCCCTCCACTTT
j_call: TRBJ2-7; d_call: -; clone_size: -; v_call: TRBV12-3/TRBV12-4; cdr3_aa: CASSTQTVYEQYF; cdr3_nt: TGTGCCAGCAGCACCCAGACAGTCTACGAGCAGTACTTC
j_call: TRBJ2-7; d_call: -; clone_size: once; v_call: TRBV6-5; cdr3_aa: CASSLGIYYEQYF; cdr3_nt: TGTGCCAGCAGTCTAGGGATCTACTACGAGCAGTACTTC
j_call: TRBJ2-1; d_call: TRBD1; clone_size: -; v_call: TRBV6-5; cdr3_aa: CASSTTGGFEQFF; cdr3_nt: TGTGCCAGCAGTACCACAGGGGGATTTGAGCAGTTCTTC
j_call: TRBJ1-3; d_call: -; clone_size: -; v_call: TRBV10-3; cdr3_aa: CAISESGNTIYF; cdr3_nt: TGTGCCATCAGTGAAAGTGGAAACACCATATATTTT
j_call: TRBJ1-2; d_call: -; clone_size: -; v_call: TRBV6-1; cdr3_aa: CASSERVRGVGYTF; cdr3_nt: TGTGCCAGCAGTGAAAGGGTCAGAGGGGTAGGCTACACCTTC
j_call: TRBJ2-5; d_call: -; clone_size: -; v_call: TRBV11-2; cdr3_aa: CASSLEAGIRGQYF; cdr3_nt: TGTGCCAGCAGCTTAGAGGCAGGCATAAGAGGCCAGTACTTC
j_call: TRBJ1-1; d_call: -; clone_size: few; v_call: TRBV28; cdr3_aa: CASSRELGTEAFF; cdr3_nt: TGTGCCAGCAGTCGAGAGCTGGGAACTGAAGCTTTCTTT
j_call: TRBJ2-2; d_call: TRBD2; clone_size: -; v_call: TRBV5-1; cdr3_aa: CASSLALADTGELFF; cdr3_nt: TGCGCCAGCAGCTTGGCGCTAGCGGATACCGGGGAGCTGTTTTTT
j_call: TRBJ2-7; d_call: -; clone_size: -; v_call: TRBV4-1; cdr3_aa: CASSQDGSSDRPYEQYF; cdr3_nt: TGCGCCAGCAGCCAAGATGGTTCTTCGGACAGACCCTACGAGCAGTACTTC
j_call: TRBJ2-3; d_call: -; clone_size: -; v_call: TRBV3-1/TRBV3-2; cdr3_aa: CASNQTSTDTQYF; cdr3_nt: TGTGCCAGCAATCAGACTAGCACAGATACGCAGTATTTT